The 26 T cell receptor beta chains presented below share a single source sample, sequenced in a study of blood T cell repertoires in COVID-19. Here immunoSEQ multiplex PCR was the method, and the copy in TCRdb shows in-frame clones only, minus some. The profile covers about 210,000 clones, with 85% appearing a single time and under 20% taken by the ten largest. Sample: PBMCs or T cells enriched from blood (not recorded which). The receptors were gathered from a man in his forties who had recovered from COVID-19.

Here the CDR3 reads CASSKHRGPPWATEAFF. Here the CDR3 DNA reads TGCGCCAGCAGCAAGCACAGGGGCCCCCCTTGGGCCACTGAAGCTTTCTTT. The rearrangement links TRBV10-1 to TRBJ1-1, with 7 bases fitting TRBD1. The germline gives CDR1 WNHNN, CDR2 SYGVQD (reference sequence). With V trimmed by 6 bases and J by 4 bases, 17 bases remained unmatched. The CDR3 has 17 amino acids.

In nucleotides, the CDR3 is TGTGCCAGCAGCTCTGGACAGGGGATGAACAATGAGCAGTTCTTC. The encoded protein is CASSSGQGMNNEQFF. The rearrangement uses TRBV7-9 and TRBJ2-1, with 9 positions matching TRBD1. The CDR3 runs 15 residues. V dropped 4 bases and J dropped 5; count of bases not matched to a gene: 6. Germline assignment: CDR1 SEHNR and CDR2 FQNEAQ (reference sequence).

This rearrangement joins TRBV5-1 to TRBJ1-1; no definite D call. The CDR3 is made up of 14 amino acids. The V gene's germline CDR1 is SGHRS and CDR2 YFSETQ. Trimming stripped 5 bases from V and 0 bases from J, with 11 bases between. DNA of the CDR3: TGCGCCAGCAGTAGGGCGGGGATGAACACTGAAGCTTTCTTT. This gives the protein CASSRAGMNTEAFF.

The rearrangement links TRBV29-1 to TRBJ1-2; 8 nucleotides line up with TRBD1. The CDR3 length is 11 residues. The germline CDR1 and CDR2 sequences are SQVTM and ANQGSEA. The V and J ends lost 7 bases and 5 bases, in that order; junction bases with no gene match: 3. The CDR3 protein is CSAGTGYGYTF. CDR3 sequence (DNA): TGCAGCGCCGGGACAGGTTATGGCTACACCTTC. The whole variable domain, remainder taken from reference TRBV29-1 and TRBJ1-2, is SAVISQKPSRDICQRGTSLTIQCQVDSQVTMMFWYRQQPGQSLTLIATANQGSEATYESGFVIDKFPISRPNLTFSTLTVSNMSPEDSSIYLCSAGTGYGYTFGSGTRLTVV.

The rearrangement uses TRBV7-8 and TRBJ1-6; the match to TRBD1 covers 9 bases. V lost 5 bases and J lost 9; bases outside the gene matches: 11. The CDR3 has 16 residues. The germline V gene encodes CDR1 SGHVS and CDR2 FQNEAQ. The chain's CDR3 is CASSRDLTGGGSPLHF. The CDR3 DNA reads as TGTGCCAGCAGCCGAGACCTTACAGGGGGCGGTTCACCCCTCCACTTT.

This clone was seen only a few times. The identical CDR3 is also encoded by other nucleotide sequences in the sample. The chain uses TRBV30 and TRBJ2-3; D gene ambiguous. V was trimmed by 2 bases and J by 1 base, leaving 4 bases between them. The CDR3 covers 12 residues. Germline V CDR1 and CDR2: GTSNPN, SVGIG (reference sequence). The CDR3 DNA is TGTGCCTGGAGTCCTGGCACAGATACGCAGTATTTT. It specifies CAWSPGTDTQYF.

The genes are TRBV5-1 and TRBJ2-2; 13 bases fit TRBD2. The V and J ends lost 4 bases and 0 bases, in that order; junction bases with no gene match: 6. CDR3 length: 18 residues. Germline CDR1 is SGHRS and CDR2 is YFSETQ. Written as DNA, the CDR3 is TGCGCCAGCAGCCCTCCGGGACTAGCGGGATCGAACACCGGGGAGCTGTTTTTT. Protein product: CASSPPGLAGSNTGELFF.

The chain combines TRBV13 with TRBJ2-2, with TRBD2 identical over 11 bases. The CDR3 spans 16 residues. Germline CDR1 is PRHDT and CDR2 is FYEKMQ (reference sequence). After removal of 4 bases from V and 7 bases from J, the junction contained 8 bases not matched to a gene. CDR3: CASSSLAGAGSGELFF. CDR3 in DNA: TGTGCCAGCAGCTCACTAGCGGGAGCAGGTAGCGGGGAGCTGTTTTTT.

This chain joins TRBV24-1 and TRBJ1-2; D gene ambiguous. The germline V gene encodes CDR1 KGHDR and CDR2 SFDVKD. The CDR3 consists of 13 residues. Trimming stripped 4 bases from V and 5 bases from J, with 10 bases between. The CDR3 coding sequence is TGTGCCACCAGTGACTCAGACGGGTATGGCTACACCTTC. Translation: CATSDSDGYGYTF.

This clone was observed a single time. The rearrangement uses TRBV19 and TRBJ2-3, with a weak D call TRBD2 (7 bases). Germline CDR1 and CDR2: LNHDA and SQIVND (reference sequence). There are 16 residues in the CDR3. V was cut by 4 bases and J by 4 bases, with 18 bases left in between. CDR3 in DNA: TGTGCCAGTAGTAAGGGGGGGGCAGTAGGGTCAGATACGCAGTATTTT. Residues: CASSKGGAVGSDTQYF. The variable domain in full, with the rest retrieved from reference TRBV19 and TRBJ2-3, is DGGITQSPKYLFRKEGQNVTLSCEQNLNHDAMYWYRQDPGQGLRLIYYSQIVNDFQKGDIAEGYSVSREKKESFPLTVTSAQKNPTAFYLCASSKGGAVGSDTQYFGPGTRLTVL.

The V and J genes are TRBV19 and TRBJ2-2; 16 bases are shared with TRBD2. CDR1 and CDR2 (germline): LNHDA, SQIVND (reference sequence). This CDR3 contains 18 residues. With 5 bases clipped from V and 2 bases from J, the junction kept 5 bases outside the gene matches. CDR3 DNA sequence: TGTGCCAGTAGTGTGGGGACTAGCGGGAGGGGCAACACCGGGGAGCTGTTTTTT. Protein: CASSVGTSGRGNTGELFF.

The CDR3 region has the DNA TGTGCCAGCAGCGTAGGGGGACTAGCGGGAGGTAGGGATGAGCAGTTCTTC. This sequence encodes CASSVGGLAGGRDEQFF. The V and J genes are TRBV9 and TRBJ2-1; 15 bases line up with TRBD2. The CDR3 length is 17 residues. Germline V CDR1 and CDR2: SGDLS, YYNGEE. V gave up 0 bases and J gave up 8 bases; unmatched junction bases: 6.

V and J are TRBV9 and TRBJ1-5, with unresolved D. The CDR3 is made up of 15 amino acids. The germline V gene has CDR1 SGDLS and CDR2 YYNGEE. Trimming cost V 4 bases and J 0 bases, with 11 bases left between them. The DNA of the CDR3 is TGTGCCAGCAGCCCTACGAGTAATAGCAATCAGCCCCAGCATTTT. Protein: CASSPTSNSNQPQHF.

The gene calls are TRBV13 and TRBJ2-1, with 8 nucleotides matching TRBD1. The CDR3 length is 15 residues. Germline V gene lookup returns CDR1 PRHDT and CDR2 FYEKMQ (reference sequence). J was trimmed by 2 bases and V by 5 bases; bases with no gene match: 5. The DNA for the CDR3 is TGTGCCAGCAGCCCCAGGACAGGGCCCTACAATGAGCAGTTCTTC. Residues: CASSPRTGPYNEQFF.

This sequence joins TRBV7-6 and TRBJ1-2; 8 bases are a match to TRBD1. Germline lookup yields CDR1 SGHVS and CDR2 FNYEAQ. The J segment lost 6 bases and the V segment lost 4 bases, leaving 13 bases of the junction unmatched. This CDR3 has 16 amino acids. DNA of the CDR3: TGTGCCAGCAGCTCATCCCCGGGTCAGGGGGCTCATGGCTACACCTTC. This translates into CASSSSPGQGAHGYTF.

The chain uses TRBV5-1 and TRBJ2-5, with 13 bases lining up with TRBD2. The CDR3 covers 17 residues. Losses at the gene ends were 4 bases for V and 4 bases for J; bases not matched to a gene: 10. The germline CDR1 and CDR2 sequences are SGHRS and YFSETQ. DNA for the CDR3: TGCGCCAGCAGCCCGGGCACTAGCGGGAGGGTAAGAGAGACCCAGTACTTC. Protein product: CASSPGTSGRVRETQYF.

Only a few counts were recorded for this clone. The rearrangement links TRBV5-1 to TRBJ2-7; TRBD1 matches 12 bases. Trimming cost V 4 bases and J 3 bases; bases outside gene matches: 17. CDR3 length: 19 residues. Germline V gene data show CDR1 as SGHRS and CDR2 as YFSETQ. The CDR3 spells CASSLPKATGQGAVYEQYF. Written as DNA, the CDR3 is TGCGCCAGCAGCCTACCGAAGGCCACGGGACAGGGGGCCGTCTACGAGCAGTACTTC.

This chain connects TRBV29-1 to TRBJ1-3; D not certain. V was cut by 5 bases and J by 0 bases, with 11 bases left in between. The CDR3 length is 14 residues. Germline V CDR1 and CDR2: SQVTM, ANQGSEA. The CDR3 protein is CSVTPANSGNTIYF. CDR3 nucleotide sequence: TGCAGCGTTACCCCAGCGAACTCTGGAAACACCATATATTTT.

This chain connects TRBV2 to TRBJ2-7; TRBD2 aligns across 7 bases. Unmatched junction bases numbered 5, after V lost 3 bases and J lost 6 bases. The CDR3 extends over 13 amino acids. The germline CDR1 and CDR2 sequences are SNHLY and FYNNEI. CDR3 DNA: TGTGCCAGCAGTGACCCAGCGGGAATCGAGCAGTACTTC. Protein product: CASSDPAGIEQYF.

The CDR3 protein is CASSGTGGHGELFF. The CDR3 DNA reads as TGTGCCAGCAGCGGGACAGGGGGCCACGGGGAGCTGTTTTTT. This chain uses TRBV11-3 with TRBJ2-2, with 12 bases identical to TRBD1. Germline V gene data show CDR1 as SGHNT and CDR2 as YENEEA. The CDR3 totals 14 residues. Trimming took 5 bases from V and 7 from J; bases not matched to a gene: 2.

The V call is TRBV11-2, the J call TRBJ2-7; 9 nucleotides align to TRBD2. The trim removed 5 bases at V and 2 bases at J, leaving 7 bases unmatched. Per the germline V gene, CDR1 is SGHAT and CDR2 is FQNNGV. The CDR3 covers 15 residues. CDR3 bases: TGTGCCAGCAGCCCAGGAGCGGGAGGTACCTACGAGCAGTACTTC. It encodes CASSPGAGGTYEQYF.

This clone was recorded only once. This chain uses TRBV5-1 with TRBJ2-7; D is perhaps TRBD1 (5 bases). The germline V gene encodes CDR1 SGHRS and CDR2 YFSETQ. This CDR3 spans 16 amino acids. V shed 4 bases and J shed 0 bases, with 17 bases lying between them. This chain's CDR3 is CASSSDHYRSSYEQYF. The CDR3 DNA follows: TGCGCCAGCAGCAGCGACCACTACAGGAGCTCCTACGAGCAGTACTTC.

The chain combines TRBV12-5 with TRBJ2-7, with a weak D call TRBD1 (5 bases). V dropped 0 bases and J dropped 7 bases, with 19 bases sitting between them. Germline values: CDR1 LGHNT, CDR2 FRNRAP. CDR3 length equals 16 residues. DNA for the CDR3: TGTGCTAGTGGTTTGGTAATAAACAGGCGCCTGGGTGAGCAGTACTTC. This sequence encodes CASGLVINRRLGEQYF.

The chain uses TRBV30 and TRBJ2-7, with D perhaps TRBD2 (6 bases). The CDR3 covers 12 residues. The germline V gene encodes CDR1 GTSNPN and CDR2 SVGIG (reference sequence). V was cut by 1 base and J by 5 bases, with 9 bases left in between. The CDR3 spells CAWSGEAHEQYF. The CDR3 region has the DNA TGTGCCTGGAGTGGGGAGGCGCACGAGCAGTACTTC. The full variable domain, in which reference TRBV30 and TRBJ2-7 provide the parts outside the CDR3, is SQTIHQWPATLVQPVGSPLSLECTVEGTSNPNLYWYRQAAGRGLQLLFYSVGIGQISSEVPQNLSASRPQDRQFILSSKKLLLSDSGFYLCAWSGEAHEQYFGPGTRLTVT.

The chain has TRBV25-1 and TRBJ2-1; 11 bases are a match to TRBD1. The germline V gene encodes CDR1 MGHDK and CDR2 SYGVNS. This CDR3 contains 15 residues. Trimming removed 5 bases from V and 3 bases from J; junction bases left unmatched: 3. The CDR3 reads CASSRGTGGYNEQFF. As DNA, the CDR3 is TGTGCCAGCAGTCGAGGGACAGGGGGCTACAATGAGCAGTTCTTC.

V is TRBV4-3 and J is TRBJ2-7; 7 bases fit TRBD1. The CDR3 spans 19 residues. CDR1 LGHNA and CDR2 YSLEER come from the germline V gene. V shed 0 bases, J shed 0 bases, and the junction held 14 bases outside the gene matches. CDR3 amino acids: CASSQEFVVGRGSSYEQYF. The CDR3 DNA is TGCGCCAGCAGCCAAGAGTTCGTCGTAGGCAGGGGGAGCTCCTACGAGCAGTACTTC.